The clone carrying this T cell receptor beta chain appeared once. The antigen is not known. The data originate from a study of T cell clones after liver transplantation. For the study at large: Apart from a few HCV-positive recipients, transplants were for non-autoimmune, non-viral reasons. Tolerant meant at least one year fully off immunosuppression without liver enzymes above twice normal.

Produced via immunoSEQ multiplex PCR; TCRdb's table is partial and in-frame only. Here the sample spans 50,000 to 55,000 clones, about 69% being singletons. CDR3 length: 14 residues. Looked up from germline, CDR1 is SGHTA and CDR2 is FQGNSA. The V end was cut by 10 bases, the J end by 7 bases, with 22 bases between. Study-wide points: Donor-reactive sequences fell more than third party-reactive ones, suggesting partial deletion. The donor-reactive repertoire was only partly measurable in a couple of subjects, lacking donor cells.

This TCR derives from a human patient who received a liver transplant. Some T cells may have originated in the graft donor. The sequences come from CD4+ T cells from blood, collected less than 70 months after liver transplant. V usage is TRBV7-2 and J usage is TRBJ1-1; possible D gene TRBD1, 5 bases. This CDR3 is CATTNGPRGNEAFF. The CDR3, as DNA: TGTGCCACTACGAATGGCCCGCGGGGGAATGAAGCTTTCTTT. Complete variable domain (other parts from reference TRBV7-2 and TRBJ1-1): GAGVSQSPSNKVTEKGKDVELRCDPISGHTALYWYRQSLGQGLEFLIYFQGNSAPDKSGLPSDRFSAERTGGSVSTLTIQRTQQEDSAVYLCATTNGPRGNEAFFGQGTRLTVV.